What follows are 10 T cell receptor beta chains derived from one specimen sequenced in a study of blood T cell repertoires in COVID-19. TCRdb's copy holds only in-frame clones and misses some; the assay was immunoSEQ multiplex PCR. The top ten hold 4.5% to 6% of the sample, which has some 83,000 clones, roughly nine tenths seen once. The specimen sequenced was peripheral blood. The receptors were gathered from an elderly woman with active or convalescent COVID-19.

V gene TRBV7-9 combines with J gene TRBJ2-7; D possibly corresponds to TRBD1 (6 bases). The germline CDR1 and CDR2 sequences are SEHNR and FQNEAQ (reference sequence). Trimming pared 2 bases from V and 0 bases from J, leaving 17 bases between. The CDR3 has 17 amino acids. The CDR3 DNA is TGTGCCAGCAGCTTATTCCTCCGGGACACGGTCTCCTACGAGCAGTACTTC. Amino acids: CASSLFLRDTVSYEQYF.

This clone was counted only a few times. This chain joins TRBV7-9 and TRBJ2-7; D uncertain. V was pared by 4 bases and J by 2 bases, with 3 bases between. The germline CDR1 and CDR2 sequences are SEHNR and FQNEAQ (reference sequence). The length of the CDR3 is 11 residues. The CDR3 protein is CASSSAYEQYF. The CDR3 DNA follows: TGTGCCAGCAGCTCAGCCTACGAGCAGTACTTC.

The V and J genes are TRBV18 and TRBJ2-2; 9 positions match TRBD1. The CDR3 has 15 residues. With 4 bases clipped from V and 7 bases from J, the junction kept 7 bases outside the gene matches. Germline loops: CDR1 KGHSH, CDR2 LQKENI. CDR3 nucleotide sequence: TGTGCCAGCTCACTTTCCGGGACAGGGAACGGGGAGCTGTTTTTT. Translated: CASSLSGTGNGELFF.

The CDR3 DNA reads as TGTGCCAGCAGCACGCATTCACTAGCGGGAGGGCCTGGGGCCAACGTCCTGACTTTC. Residues: CASSTHSLAGGPGANVLTF. The chain combines TRBV5-4 with TRBJ2-6; 13 bases align to TRBD2. This CDR3 has 19 amino acids. Germline-derived CDR1 and CDR2 are SGHNT and YYREEE (reference sequence). After removal of 4 bases from V and 2 bases from J, the junction contained 9 bases not matched to a gene. Full variable domain (remainder filled in from reference TRBV5-4 and TRBJ2-6): ETGVTQSPTHLIKTRGQQVTLRCSSQSGHNTVSWYQQALGQGPQFIFQYYREEENGRGNFPPRFSGLQFPNYSSELNVNALELDDSALYLCASSTHSLAGGPGANVLTFGAGSRLTVL.

The rearrangement links TRBV23-1 to TRBJ2-3, with 8 bases lining up with TRBD1. TRBV23-1 counts as an open reading frame of uncertain function. Germline trimming cut 4 bases from V and 0 bases from J; bases unmatched to any gene: 12. The CDR3 runs to 18 residues. The CDR3 DNA sequence: TGCGCCAGCAGTCCTTTGACAGGGGAGCCCTTAAGCACAGATACGCAGTATTTT. Translation: CASSPLTGEPLSTDTQYF.

This chain joins TRBV4-2 and TRBJ1-6; D perhaps matches TRBD1 (5 bases). CDR1 is LGHNA and CDR2 is YNFKEQ in the germline V gene. V lost 2 bases and J lost 5, with 25 bases in between. The CDR3 runs 20 residues. In DNA form, the CDR3 reads TGTGCCAGCAGCCAACCGAGTTACGCCCGTGGGGGGATTCATAATTCACCCCTCCACTTT. Amino acids: CASSQPSYARGGIHNSPLHF.

The chain couples TRBV30 to TRBJ1-5, with 7 bases matching TRBD1. This CDR3 is 13 amino acids long. From germline, CDR1 is GTSNPN and CDR2 SVGIG (reference sequence). V was clipped by 1 base and J by 5 bases; unmatched bases: 2. The chain's CDR3 is CAWSEQGYQPQHF. The CDR3 DNA is TGTGCCTGGAGTGAACAGGGGTATCAGCCCCAGCATTTT.

The table lists this clone with a few counts. The genes are TRBV29-1 and TRBJ1-2; TRBD1 might be the D (6 bases). Germline V lookup: CDR1 SQVTM, CDR2 ANQGSEA. Trimming pared 5 bases from V and 4 bases from J, leaving 17 bases between. This CDR3 region has 14 residues. This CDR3 reads CSVRLLTGLYGYTF. The CDR3 DNA is TGCAGCGTTCGCCTACTAACAGGGCTCTATGGCTACACCTTC.

The genes are TRBV29-1 and TRBJ1-2; 8 nucleotides agree with TRBD1. CDR3 size: 17 residues. The V gene end was trimmed by 4 bases and the J gene end by 0 bases; junction bases not matched to a gene: 13. Germline lookup yields CDR1 SQVTM and CDR2 ANQGSEA. This chain's CDR3 is CSVVEETGVRANYGYTF. CDR3 bases: TGCAGCGTTGTTGAGGAGACAGGGGTACGAGCTAACTATGGCTACACCTTC.

The gene calls are TRBV6-1 and TRBJ2-7; 10 bases map to TRBD2. The germline gives CDR1 MNHNS, CDR2 SASEGT. Trimming cost V 7 bases and J 0 bases; bases outside gene matches: 6. The CDR3 totals 15 residues. CDR3 sequence (DNA): TGTGCCAGCATCCACCGGACTAGCGGCTCCTACGAGCAGTACTTC. This translates into CASIHRTSGSYEQYF.